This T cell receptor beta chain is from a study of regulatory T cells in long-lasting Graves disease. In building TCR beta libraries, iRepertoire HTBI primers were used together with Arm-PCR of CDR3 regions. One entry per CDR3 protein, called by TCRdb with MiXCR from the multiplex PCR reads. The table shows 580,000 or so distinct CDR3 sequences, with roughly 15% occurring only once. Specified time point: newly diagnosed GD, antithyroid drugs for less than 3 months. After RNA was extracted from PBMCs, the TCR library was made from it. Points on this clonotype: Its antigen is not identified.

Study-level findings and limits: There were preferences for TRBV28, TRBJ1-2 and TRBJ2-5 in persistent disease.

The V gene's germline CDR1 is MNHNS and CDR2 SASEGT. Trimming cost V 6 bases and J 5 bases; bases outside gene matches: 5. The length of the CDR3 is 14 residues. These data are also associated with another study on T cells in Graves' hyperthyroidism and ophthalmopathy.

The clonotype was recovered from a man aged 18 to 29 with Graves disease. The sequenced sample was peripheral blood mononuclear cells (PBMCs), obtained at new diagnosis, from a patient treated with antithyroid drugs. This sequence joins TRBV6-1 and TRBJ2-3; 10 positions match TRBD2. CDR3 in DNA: TGTGCCAGCAGGGCACGACTAGCGGGAGATACGCAGTATTTT. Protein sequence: CASRARLAGDTQYF.